The sequence of this TCR beta chain was determined in a study of immune evolution from preneoplasia to lung adenocarcinoma. Overall study findings and caveats: Top clone frequencies peaked in normal lung, apparently declining through invasive adenocarcinoma. Later-stage lesions seemingly showed higher T cell density and diversity than normal lung.

Patient tissue came from resections in Japan or China, 2014–2017. Each case's diagnosis was confirmed by two pathologists on H&E. Clones were sequenced by immunoSEQ multiplex PCR, and TCRdb holds only the in-frame ones, with some missing. This sample has about 4,900 clones, with more than 70% found just once. The CDR3 length is 15 residues. V shed 5 bases, J shed 1 base, and the junction held 4 bases outside the gene matches. The germline gives CDR1 MDHEN, CDR2 SYDVKM. Concerning this clone itself: The antigen is not known.

The specimen sequenced was FFPE atypical adenomatous hyperplasia tissue from the lung. Described subset: atypical adenomatous hyperplasia (AAH), lung preneoplasia. The rearrangement uses TRBV28 and TRBJ1-4, with TRBD1 matching 7 bases. This sequence was found in a person between 65 and 79 years old with lung adenocarcinoma. The CDR3 region has the DNA TGTGCCAGCAGTGATCAGGGGGGAACTAATGAAAAACTGTTTTTT. It specifies CASSDQGGTNEKLFF.